This TCR beta chain was documented in a study of cytomegalovirus exposure and HLA in healthy donors. Whole-study results and caveats: TCR beta chains numbering roughly 150 were designated cytomegalovirus-associated. The finding came from a later analysis; first-cohort TCR clusters tended to co-occur in the 130 or so validation repertoires. Testing in vitro showed a few CMV-associated chains specific for CMV antigens.

After removal of 4 bases from V and 6 bases from J, the junction contained 7 bases not matched to a gene. Germline values: CDR1 MNHEY, CDR2 SMNVEV (reference sequence). The CDR3 consists of 14 residues. Only one count was recorded for this clone. The antigen remains unidentified. Assay used: immunoSEQ multiplex PCR; TCRdb lists only in-frame clones, some missing. The sample has around 34,000 clones, around 93% seen once. From the approximately 120-subject validation cohort, which was separate from the approximately 670-subject first cohort, the donors were drawn. Sequences were obtained from PBMCs. This receptor was taken from a man aged 18 to 30 in good health and CMV-seronegative. The genes are TRBV27 and TRBJ1-2; 8 bases agree with TRBD1. CDR3 sequence: CASSSSTGEDGYTF. The CDR3 DNA is TGTGCCAGCAGTTCCTCGACAGGGGAGGATGGCTACACCTTC.